These T cell receptor beta chains were read from a single sample in a study of metastatic and nonmetastatic thyroid tumors. TCRdb ran MiXCR on the PCR reads. The sample has tens of thousands of clones, roughly a fifth seen once. What was sequenced was blood. The receptors here all came from a female donor with papillary thyroid cancer or a benign thyroid nodule (not recorded which). Some clones in this sample may be carry-over from other donors' samples. Each CDR3 is given with its conserved first and last residue. A D gene is named only where the DNA matches it firmly. The size field is filled for only some rows; it gives once, few, many or a size class.

D,V,J,size,DNA,CDR3
TRBD1,TRBV6-1,TRBJ1-3,many,TGTGCCAGCGGGGAGGGACAGGGAGATTCTGGAAACACCATATATTTT,CASGEGQGDSGNTIYF
NA,TRBV11-3,TRBJ2-3,once,TGTGCCAGCAGCTCGGGAGTTTCTAGCACAGATACGCAGTATTTT,CASSSGVSSTDTQYF
NA,TRBV20-1,TRBJ2-7,few,TGCAGTGCTAGAGCGATAGGGTACTCCTACGAGCAGTACTTC,CSARAIGYSYEQYF
NA,TRBV11-3,TRBJ2-5,NA,TGTGCCAGCAGCACGGACAGACAAGAGACCCAGTACTTC,CASSTDRQETQYF
TRBD1,TRBV5-1,TRBJ1-1,many,TGCGCCAGCAGCTTGGACGGGACAGGGGGCCTTAACACTGAAGCTTTCTTT,CASSLDGTGGLNTEAFF
NA,TRBV6-1,TRBJ1-3,few,TGTGCCAGCAGTCTCCAGGGTAGCAACACCATATATTTT,CASSLQGSNTIYF
TRBD1,TRBV2,TRBJ2-5,NA,TGTGCCAGCAGTGGGGGGACAGGTTCTCAAGAGACCCAGTACTTC,CASSGGTGSQETQYF
NA,TRBV6-2/TRBV6-3,TRBJ2-3,NA,TGTGCCAGCAGAGGAACAGATACGCAGTATTTT,CASRGTDTQYF
TRBD1,TRBV3-1,TRBJ1-1,many,TGTGCCAGCAGCCTCGGGCAACCGGGACAGGGGACAGCTTTCTTT,CASSLGQPGQGTAFF
NA,TRBV27,TRBJ2-3,few,TGTGCCAGCAGTCCCTATGATGTAAACACAGATACGCAGTATTTT,CASSPYDVNTDTQYF
NA,TRBV6-6,TRBJ1-1,NA,TGTGCCAGCAGTTATGGTAAATCAGGGTATCGGTCCAGTGAAGCTTTCTTT,CASSYGKSGYRSSEAFF
TRBD1,TRBV11-1,TRBJ2-7,few,TGTGCCAGCAGCCCCGGACAGGTGTACTACGAGCAGTACTTC,CASSPGQVYYEQYF
TRBD1,TRBV18,TRBJ1-1,many,TGTGCCAGCTCACCAAGGTCGCGACAGGGGAACACTGAAGCTTTCTTT,CASSPRSRQGNTEAFF
TRBD2,TRBV7-6,TRBJ2-3,NA,TGTGCCAGCAGCGGATACGGGGGGAGCGGGACAGATACGCAGTATTTT,CASSGYGGSGTDTQYF
NA,TRBV6-1,TRBJ1-5,many,TGTGCCAGCAACCTACGGGGCGGCGGCCCCGGCGAACCCCAGCATTTT,CASNLRGGGPGEPQHF
TRBD2,TRBV30,TRBJ2-1,NA,TGTGCCTGGAATCGGCTAGCGGAGAATGAGCAGTTCTTC,CAWNRLAENEQFF
NA,TRBV15,TRBJ2-5,few,TGTTCCAGCTCGGTCGGGCAAGAGACCCAGTACTTC,CSSSVGQETQYF
NA,TRBV6-2/TRBV6-3,TRBJ2-5,few,TGTGCCAGCAGTTACTCCGACAAGCGGGAGACCCAGTACTTC,CASSYSDKRETQYF
NA,TRBV12-3/TRBV12-4,TRBJ2-1,few,TGTGCCAGCAGTCTTTGGGAAAAAGGCAATGAGCAGTTCTTC,CASSLWEKGNEQFF
TRBD1,TRBV27,TRBJ1-6,NA,TGTGCCAGCAGTTTGTTGACAGGGGCAAATTCACCCCTCCACTTT,CASSLLTGANSPLHF
NA,TRBV18,TRBJ1-1,many,TGTGCCAGCTCAACAAGGGCGTTAGGGGACACTGAAGCTTTCTTT,CASSTRALGDTEAFF
NA,TRBV28,TRBJ2-1,NA,TGTGCCAGCAGTGCCAGTCAGAAACTTGGAAATGAGAAGTTCTTC,CASSASQKLGNEKFF
TRBD2,TRBV27,TRBJ2-7,once,TGTGCCAGAACCGCTCGGGGGGGTGCGCGATACGAGCAGTACTTC,CARTARGGARYEQYF
TRBD2,TRBV4-2,TRBJ2-3,many,TGTGCCAGCAGCCAAATACCAGGACTAGCGGGGACAGATACGCAGTATTTT,CASSQIPGLAGTDTQYF
NA,TRBV30,TRBJ1-1,NA,TGTGCCTGGAGTGTACAGGCGAGGCTTCGGGGAGCTTTCTTT,CAWSVQARLRGAFF
NA,TRBV10-1,TRBJ2-2,many,TGCGCCAGCAGTGTTGAGTTCGGAACCGGGGAGCTGTTTTTT,CASSVEFGTGELFF
NA,TRBV6-1,TRBJ2-7,few,TGTGCCAGCAGCCACCGGTTGGGGTTCGGCTCCTACGAGCAGTACTTC,CASSHRLGFGSYEQYF
TRBD2,TRBV20-1,TRBJ2-7,NA,TGCAGTGCTAGGGGACTAGCGGGAGAATCCTACGAGCAGTACTTC,CSARGLAGESYEQYF
NA,TRBV20-1,TRBJ1-5,NA,TGCAGTGCTAGTTCCGACCTAGGTGGGAATCAGCCCCAGCATTTT,CSASSDLGGNQPQHF
NA,TRBV27,TRBJ2-1,NA,TGTGCCAGCACCCCCCATGGGTACAATGAGCAGTTCTTC,CASTPHGYNEQFF
TRBD2,TRBV7-9,TRBJ2-5,NA,TGTGCCAGCAGCTTTTCGGGGGGTGAGAAGACCCAGTACTTC,CASSFSGGEKTQYF
NA,TRBV12-3/TRBV12-4,TRBJ1-2,few,TGTGCCAGCAGTTTCGGGCAGGGAAGGAGCTACACCTTC,CASSFGQGRSYTF
NA,TRBV5-1,TRBJ1-3,NA,TGCGCCAGCAGCTTGGGAGGGTTTAGAAACACCATATATTTT,CASSLGGFRNTIYF
NA,TRBV12-3/TRBV12-4,TRBJ1-3,NA,TGTGCCAGCATCCTCTCCGGGGGTGGAAACACCATATATTTT,CASILSGGGNTIYF
NA,TRBV6-1,TRBJ2-1,NA,TGTGCCAGCATTGTAGGGCGGGTGCAGTTCTTC,CASIVGRVQFF
NA,TRBV12-3/TRBV12-4,TRBJ1-3,many,TGTGCCAGCAGCCGGGGGGGTACTTCGGGAAACACCATATATTTT,CASSRGGTSGNTIYF
NA,TRBV2,TRBJ1-2,many,TGTGCCAGCAGAAGTGAGGCAGGGTATGGCTACACCTTC,CASRSEAGYGYTF